This TCR beta chain was obtained from a study of cytomegalovirus exposure and HLA in healthy donors. Germline lookup yields CDR1 SGDLS and CDR2 YYNGEE. V was pared by 4 bases and J by 10 bases, with 19 bases of the junction left unmatched. The CDR3 spans 17 residues. Nominally healthy donors were sampled, though unrecorded immune exposures were likely. There are a few counts of this clone. The PCR contained 60 Vbeta and 13 Jbeta primers. Generated by immunoSEQ multiplex PCR, the TCRdb table keeps only in-frame clones and is missing some. The sample lists about 200,000 clones; approximately 79% were seen once.

The sequencing input was PBMCs. J is TRBJ2-1 and V is TRBV9; 8 nucleotides match TRBD2. The origin of this receptor is a man in his forties or fifties in good health and CMV-seronegative. Here the CDR3 DNA reads TGTGCCAGCAGCTCCCGGGGGAGCGGGGGAGGTCAGGGGGAGCAGTTCTTC. It codes for CASSSRGSGGGQGEQFF.